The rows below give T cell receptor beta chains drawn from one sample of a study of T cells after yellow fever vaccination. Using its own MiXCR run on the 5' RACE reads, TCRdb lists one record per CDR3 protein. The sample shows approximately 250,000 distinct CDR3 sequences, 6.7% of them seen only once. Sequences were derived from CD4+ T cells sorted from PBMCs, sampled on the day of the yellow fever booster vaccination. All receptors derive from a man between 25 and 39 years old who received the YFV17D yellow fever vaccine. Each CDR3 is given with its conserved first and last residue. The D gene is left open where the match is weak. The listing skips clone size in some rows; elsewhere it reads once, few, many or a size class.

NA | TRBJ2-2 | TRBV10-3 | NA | TGTGCCACCCTTTTTAGGAGGGGGGTAGCAGACTACACCGGGGAGCTGTTTTTT | CATLFRRGVADYTGELFF
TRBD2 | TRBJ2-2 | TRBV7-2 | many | TGTGCCAGCAGCTCTGGCGGGAGGCCGAACACCGGGGAGCTGTTTTTT | CASSSGGRPNTGELFF
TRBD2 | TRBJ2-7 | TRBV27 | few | TGTGCCAGCAGTTTCCGCCCTAGCGGGGGGATCTACGAGCAGTACTTC | CASSFRPSGGIYEQYF
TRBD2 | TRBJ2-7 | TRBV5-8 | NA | TGTGCCAGCAGCTTGATTGTACTAGCGGGAGCCGGCTACGAGCAGTACTTC | CASSLIVLAGAGYEQYF
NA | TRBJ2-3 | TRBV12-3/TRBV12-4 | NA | TGTGCCAGCAGTAGTTCTTACACAGATACGCAGTATTTT | CASSSSYTDTQYF
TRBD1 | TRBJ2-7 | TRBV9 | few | TGTGCCAGCAGCGTAGACGAAGGGACAGACGAGCAGTACTTC | CASSVDEGTDEQYF
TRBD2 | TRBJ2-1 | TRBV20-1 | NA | TGCAGTGCTAGGGATAGCGGGAGGGCCCGGGAGCAGTTCTTC | CSARDSGRAREQFF
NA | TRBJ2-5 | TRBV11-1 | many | TGTGCCAGCAGCTTTGAGCTAGGAGGGTTCTATACAAGGGAAGAGACCCAGTACTTC | CASSFELGGFYTREETQYF
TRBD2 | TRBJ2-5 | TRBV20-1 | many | TGCAGTGTTAGGGGGACTAGCGGGAGGCCCCAGTACTTC | CSVRGTSGRPQYF
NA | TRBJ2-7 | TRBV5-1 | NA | TGCGCCAGCAGCTTGGAACTATCAAGCTCCTACGAGCAGTACTTC | CASSLELSSSYEQYF
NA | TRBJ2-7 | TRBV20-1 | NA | TGCAGTGCTAGTTTAGGGATCTTGGACGAGCAGTACTTC | CSASLGILDEQYF
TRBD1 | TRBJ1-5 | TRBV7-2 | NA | TGTGTCAGCAGCCTCCTTAGGGACAGGGGTCAGCCCCAGCATTTT | CVSSLLRDRGQPQHF
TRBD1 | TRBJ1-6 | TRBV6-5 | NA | TGTGCCAGCAGTTCGGACAGGGCGTATTCACCCCTCCACTTT | CASSSDRAYSPLHF
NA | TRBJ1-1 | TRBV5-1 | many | TGCGCCAGCAGTTTGGGGTCGGGGGCGAAAACGAACACTGAAGCTTTCTTT | CASSLGSGAKTNTEAFF
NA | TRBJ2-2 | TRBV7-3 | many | TGTGCCAGCAGCTTAAATTGGGGAAACACCGGGGAGCTGTTTTTT | CASSLNWGNTGELFF
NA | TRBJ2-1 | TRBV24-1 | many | TGTGCCACCAGTGATGCAACGAACCCTGGGGGGCAGTTCTTC | CATSDATNPGGQFF
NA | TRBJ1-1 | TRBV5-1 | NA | TGCGCCAGCAGCTTGTACGCGAACACTGAAGCTTTCTTT | CASSLYANTEAFF
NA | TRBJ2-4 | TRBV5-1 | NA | TGCGCCAGCAGCTTGGCAGGCGGAGGGGGGTTAAGGATTCAGTACTTC | CASSLAGGGGLRIQYF
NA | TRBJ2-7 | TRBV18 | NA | TGTGCCAGCTCACCACTCTTGTCGAACTACGAGCAGTACTTC | CASSPLLSNYEQYF
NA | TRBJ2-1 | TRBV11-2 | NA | TGTGCCAGCAGCTTAGATTTATCGAGGAATGAGCAGTTCTTC | CASSLDLSRNEQFF
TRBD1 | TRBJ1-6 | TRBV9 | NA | TGTGCCAGCAGCATAGCCACCGGGACAGAATATAATTCACCCCTCCACTTT | CASSIATGTEYNSPLHF
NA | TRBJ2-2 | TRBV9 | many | TGTGCCAGCAGCGTAGATGGGTGGGCCACCGGGGAGCTGTTTTTT | CASSVDGWATGELFF
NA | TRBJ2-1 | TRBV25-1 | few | TGTGCCAGCAGAGAAGTCAGCGGGTTGCTCTTC | CASREVSGLLF
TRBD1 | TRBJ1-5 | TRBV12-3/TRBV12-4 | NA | TGTGCCAGCAGTGCGGACAGGAGGGGGGGTAATCAGCCCCAGCATTTT | CASSADRRGGNQPQHF
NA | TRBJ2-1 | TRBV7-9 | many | TGTGCCAGCAGCAGGACTGATGGGAATGAGCAGTTCTTC | CASSRTDGNEQFF
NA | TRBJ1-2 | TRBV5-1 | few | TGCGCCAGCAGCTTGTCGGTCGCGAACTATGGCTACACCTTC | CASSLSVANYGYTF
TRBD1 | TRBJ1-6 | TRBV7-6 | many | TGTGCCAGCAGCTTATCAACAGGGGGCGGTTCACCCCTCCACTTT | CASSLSTGGGSPLHF
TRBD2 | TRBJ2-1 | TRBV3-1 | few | TGTGCCAGCAGCCGTAGCGGGGAGAATGAGCAGTTCTTC | CASSRSGENEQFF
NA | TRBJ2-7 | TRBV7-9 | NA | TGTGCCAGCAGCGACCGGCGGGTCTCCTACGAGCAGTACTTC | CASSDRRVSYEQYF
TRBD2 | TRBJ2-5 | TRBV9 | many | TGTGCCAGCAGCGTAGACGGACTAGCGGGAGCGGGAGAGACCCAGTACTTC | CASSVDGLAGAGETQYF
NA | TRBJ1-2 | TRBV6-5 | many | TGTGCCAGCAGTTACCAAGGGAGAAGCTACACCTTC | CASSYQGRSYTF